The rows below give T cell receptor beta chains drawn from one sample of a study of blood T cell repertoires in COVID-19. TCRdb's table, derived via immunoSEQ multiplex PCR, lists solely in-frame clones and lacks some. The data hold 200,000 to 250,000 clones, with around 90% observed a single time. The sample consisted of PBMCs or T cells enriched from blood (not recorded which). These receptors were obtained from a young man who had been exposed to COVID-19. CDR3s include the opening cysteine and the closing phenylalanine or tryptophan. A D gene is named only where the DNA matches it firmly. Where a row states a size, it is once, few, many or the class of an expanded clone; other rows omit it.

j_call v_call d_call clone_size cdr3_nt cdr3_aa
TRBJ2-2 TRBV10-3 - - TGTGCCATCAGTGAGTCTGTACTCGGGGAGCTGTTTTTT CAISESVLGELFF
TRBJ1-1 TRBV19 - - TGTGCCAGTAGTCCCCACACGGGAACTGAAGCTTTCTTT CASSPHTGTEAFF
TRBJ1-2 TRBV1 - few TGCACCAGCAGCCAAGATCAGTGGAGGGCGCTGGGTGGCTACACCTTC CTSSQDQWRALGGYTF
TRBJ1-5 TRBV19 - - TGTGCCAGTAGTATAGTCTTACGGAGGGCCCTACGGAATCAGCCCCAGCATTTT CASSIVLRRALRNQPQHF
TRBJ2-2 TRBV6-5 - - TGTGCCAGCAGTCCTCGGGGGATCACCGGGGAGCTGTTTTTT CASSPRGITGELFF
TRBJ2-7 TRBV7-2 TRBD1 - TGTGCCAGCAGCTTCTCCTTGACAGGGGACCCCTACGAGCAGTACTTC CASSFSLTGDPYEQYF
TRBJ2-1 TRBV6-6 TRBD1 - TGTGCCAGCAAAGGACAGGGGGCAGCTTACAATGAGCAGTTCTTC CASKGQGAAYNEQFF
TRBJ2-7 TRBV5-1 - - TGCGCCAGCAGTTCCAGGGGCTACGAGCAGTACTTC CASSSRGYEQYF
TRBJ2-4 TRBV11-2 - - TGTGCCAGCAGCTTAGCCGCAGGAAACATTCAGTACTTC CASSLAAGNIQYF
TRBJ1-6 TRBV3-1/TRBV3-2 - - TGTGCCAGCAGCTTTGGACACCCGAGCTCCTATAATTCACCCCTCCACTTT CASSFGHPSSYNSPLHF
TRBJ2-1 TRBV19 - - TGTGCCAGTAGCTTATCAGGGCGTGAGCAGTTCTTC CASSLSGREQFF
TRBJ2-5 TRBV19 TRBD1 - TGTGCCAGTAGTTATCGGACAGGGTACTCGGGGGAGACCCAGTACTTC CASSYRTGYSGETQYF
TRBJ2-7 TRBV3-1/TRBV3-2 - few TGTGCCAGCAGCTTAGGACGGGGCTACGAGCAGTACTTC CASSLGRGYEQYF
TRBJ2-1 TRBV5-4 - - TGTGCCAGCAGCGGAAACGGGTGGGATGAGCAGTTCTTC CASSGNGWDEQFF
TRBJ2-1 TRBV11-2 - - TGTGCCAGCAGCTTAGATCGCCCTGGAGGTGGGCATGAGCAGTTCTTC CASSLDRPGGGHEQFF
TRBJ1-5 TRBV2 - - TGTGCCAGCAACCGGGAGGGGAAGGCTCAGCCCCAGCATTTT CASNREGKAQPQHF
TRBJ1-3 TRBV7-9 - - TGTGCCAGCAGACCCCCCGCTGGAGCCAACTCTGGAAACACCATATATTTT CASRPPAGANSGNTIYF
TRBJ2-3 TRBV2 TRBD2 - TGTGCCAGCAGCCCAGGGAAGCGGGGGGAGGGGCTAGATACGCAGTATTTT CASSPGKRGEGLDTQYF
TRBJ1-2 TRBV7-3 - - TGTGCCAGCAGCTTAGCAGAGGGCGCTGACTATGGCTACACCTTC CASSLAEGADYGYTF
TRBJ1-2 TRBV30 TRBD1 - TGTGCCTGGACTCCCGGGACAGCGAATGGCTACACCTTC CAWTPGTANGYTF
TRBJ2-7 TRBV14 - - TGTGCCAGCAGCCAAGTACAGGGAACTTTCTACGAGCAGTACTTC CASSQVQGTFYEQYF
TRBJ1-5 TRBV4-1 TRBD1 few TGCGCCAGCAGCCCTGATCCCGGACAGGGGTTTCAGCCCCAGCATTTT CASSPDPGQGFQPQHF
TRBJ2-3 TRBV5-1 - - TGCGCCAGCAGCTTGGAGCGCCTAGATACGCAGTATTTT CASSLERLDTQYF
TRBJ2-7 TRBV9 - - TGTGCCAGCAGCGATTCCGGTTGGGGCAGTCTTTCCTACGAGCAGTACTTC CASSDSGWGSLSYEQYF
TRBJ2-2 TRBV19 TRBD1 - TGTGCCAGTAGTATAGAGGGGACAGACTCGAACACCGGGGAGCTGTTTTTT CASSIEGTDSNTGELFF
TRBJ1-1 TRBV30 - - TGTGCCTGGAGTTGGGCGAACACTGAAGCTTTCTTT CAWSWANTEAFF
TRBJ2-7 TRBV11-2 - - TGTGCCAGCAGCTTAGGACAACCCTACGAGCAGTACTTC CASSLGQPYEQYF
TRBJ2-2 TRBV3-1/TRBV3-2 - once TGTGCCAGCAGCCAAGATTTTTGGTATCGAGGCTTCAACACCGGGGAGCTGTTTTTT CASSQDFWYRGFNTGELFF
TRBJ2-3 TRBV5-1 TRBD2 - TGCGCCAGCAGCTTGGTTAGCGGGGGGGCCGATACGCAGTATTTT CASSLVSGGADTQYF
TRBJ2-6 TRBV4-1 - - TGCGCCAGCAGCCAAGACAGGGGCGACCAACTCTCCGGGGCCAACGTCCTGACTTTC CASSQDRGDQLSGANVLTF
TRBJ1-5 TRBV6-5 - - TGTGCCAGCAGTCTGGGGGGGCCCCAGCATTTT CASSLGGPQHF
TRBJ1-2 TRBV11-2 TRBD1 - TGTGCCAGCAGCTCCACACAGGGGTTAGGTGGCTACACCTTC CASSSTQGLGGYTF
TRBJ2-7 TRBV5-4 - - TGTGCCAGCAGCTTGGCACAGGAGCAGTACTTC CASSLAQEQYF
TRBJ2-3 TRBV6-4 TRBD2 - TGTGCCAGCAGTGACAATGGACCCCCGGGGGGTACAGATACGCAGTATTTT CASSDNGPPGGTDTQYF
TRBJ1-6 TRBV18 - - TGTGCCAGCTCGCCCTACGTCCAATCGGGGGCCTATAATTCACCCCTCCACTTT CASSPYVQSGAYNSPLHF
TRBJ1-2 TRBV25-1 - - TGTGCCAGCAGTGGATGGCAGGGGCGAGGCTACACCTTC CASSGWQGRGYTF
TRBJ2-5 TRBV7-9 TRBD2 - TGTGCCAGCAGCTCGGAAGCGGGGGTTCAAGAGACCCAGTACTTC CASSSEAGVQETQYF
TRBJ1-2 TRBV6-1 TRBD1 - TGTGCCAGCAGTGAGGACAGGATCAGTGGCTACACCTTC CASSEDRISGYTF
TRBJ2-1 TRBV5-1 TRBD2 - TGCGCCAGCAGCTTTAGCGGGGGAATCTACAATGAGCAGTTCTTC CASSFSGGIYNEQFF
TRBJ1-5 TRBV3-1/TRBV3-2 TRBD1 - TGTGCCAGCAGCCAAGGACAGGGGTACCAGCCCCAGCATTTT CASSQGQGYQPQHF
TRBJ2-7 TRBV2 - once TGTGCCAGCTGGAGGAACGAGCAGTACTTC CASWRNEQYF
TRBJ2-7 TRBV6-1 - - TGTGCCAGCAGTGAATTTGTTCTTCGCGAGCAGTACTTC CASSEFVLREQYF
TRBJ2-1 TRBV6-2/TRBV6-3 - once TGTGCCAGCAGCCCGAGGGCAGGTCCCCTCGAGCAGTTCTTC CASSPRAGPLEQFF
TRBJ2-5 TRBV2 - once TGTGCCAGCAGTGAAGGGGACTTATGGACGTACCAAGAGACCCAGTACTTC CASSEGDLWTYQETQYF
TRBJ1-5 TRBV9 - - TGTGCCAGCAGCGCTGCAGGGTATCAGCCCCAGCATTTT CASSAAGYQPQHF
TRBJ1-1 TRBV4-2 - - TGTGCCAGCAGCCCGGGATCCAATACAGGGTGGGCTGAAGCTTTCTTT CASSPGSNTGWAEAFF
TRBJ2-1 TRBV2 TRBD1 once TGTGCCGACGCCGAAAGTCGGACAGGGCACAATGAGCAGTTCTTC CADAESRTGHNEQFF
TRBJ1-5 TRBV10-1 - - TGCGCCAGCAGTGAGTCGATAAAGGGGAATCAGCCCCAGCATTTT CASSESIKGNQPQHF
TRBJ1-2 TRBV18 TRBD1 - TGTGCCAGCTCACCACCAGGGGGCCGCCCGGGCTATGGCTACACCTTC CASSPPGGRPGYGYTF
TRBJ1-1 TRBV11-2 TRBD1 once TGTGCCAGCCGAGCAACAGGGGTAACTGAAGCTTTCTTT CASRATGVTEAFF
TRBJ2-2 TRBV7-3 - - TGTGCCAGCAGCCCAAGCCTGGACTACATCGGGGAGCTGTTTTTT CASSPSLDYIGELFF
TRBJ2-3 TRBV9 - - TGTGCCAGCAGCGTAGCGGGTCACCAGCACACAGATACGCAGTATTTT CASSVAGHQHTDTQYF
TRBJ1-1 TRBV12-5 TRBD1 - TGTGCTAGTGGTTTGGGGGGACAGGCATCAGGCACTGAAGCTTTCTTT CASGLGGQASGTEAFF
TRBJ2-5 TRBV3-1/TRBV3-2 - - TGTGCCAGCAGCGGGACTCCACAAGAGACCCAGTACTTC CASSGTPQETQYF